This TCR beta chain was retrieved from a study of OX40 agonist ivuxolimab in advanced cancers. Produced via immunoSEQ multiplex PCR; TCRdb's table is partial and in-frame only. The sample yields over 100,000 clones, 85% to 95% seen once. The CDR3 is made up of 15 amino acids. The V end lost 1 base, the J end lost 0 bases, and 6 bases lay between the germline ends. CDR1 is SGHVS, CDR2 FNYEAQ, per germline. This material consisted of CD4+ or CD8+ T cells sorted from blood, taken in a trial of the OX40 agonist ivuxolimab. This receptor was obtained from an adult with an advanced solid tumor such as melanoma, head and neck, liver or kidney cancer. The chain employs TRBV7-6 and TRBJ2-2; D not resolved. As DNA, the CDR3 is TGTGCCAGCAGCTTAGTAGACACGAACACCGGGGAGCTGTTTTTT. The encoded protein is CASSLVDTNTGELFF.